This TCR beta chain appears in the sequencing data of a study of blood T cell repertoires in COVID-19. Study in general: PBMCs, B-cell-depleted T cells, or T cells were the source of the cDNA or gDNA that made up the material.

Across 20 to 25 US areas, participants ranged in age from about 18 to 100 years. The CDR3 is 15 residues long. CDR1 and CDR2 (germline): ENHRY, SYGVKD. Deletions cut 0 bases from V and 1 base from J, with 8 bases between. Some clones are missing from TCRdb's copy, which holds only in-frame ones; the method was immunoSEQ multiplex PCR. The sample has about 200,000 clones, 86% seen once. V and J are TRBV10-3 and TRBJ2-3; the D gene is possibly TRBD1 (5 bases). The sequence derives from a man in his forties with acute COVID-19. Sequences were obtained from PBMCs or T cells enriched from blood (not recorded which). This CDR3 reads CAISESTEGTDTQYF. The DNA of the CDR3 is TGTGCCATCAGTGAGTCGACAGAGGGCACAGATACGCAGTATTTT.